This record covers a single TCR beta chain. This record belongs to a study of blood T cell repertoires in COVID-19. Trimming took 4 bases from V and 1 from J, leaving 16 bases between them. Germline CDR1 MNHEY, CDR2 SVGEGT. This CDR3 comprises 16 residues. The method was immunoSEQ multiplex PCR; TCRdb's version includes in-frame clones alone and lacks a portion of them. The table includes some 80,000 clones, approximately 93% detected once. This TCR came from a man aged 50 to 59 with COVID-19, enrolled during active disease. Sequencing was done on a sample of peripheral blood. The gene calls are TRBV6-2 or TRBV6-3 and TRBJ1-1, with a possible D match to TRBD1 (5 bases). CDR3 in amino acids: CASSFPDGGANTEAFF. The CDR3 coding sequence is TGTGCCAGCAGTTTTCCGGACGGTGGGGCGAACACTGAAGCTTTCTTT.